Below are 32 T cell receptor beta chains sequenced from a single sample in a study of T cell clonality in common variable immunodeficiency. Clones were sequenced by immunoSEQ multiplex PCR, and TCRdb holds only the in-frame ones, with some missing. Captured here are some 39,000 clones, none seen once; the top ten comprise under 1.5%. Sequencing input: peripheral blood mononuclear cells. The source is a person aged 18 to 70 in good health.

This clone was recorded many times. The CDR3 is cut off 3 residues early in the read; its end comes from the germline J gene. The genes are TRBV4-2 and TRBJ2-5; possible D gene TRBD1, 6 bases. The V and J ends lost 0 bases and 1 base respectively, with 15 bases between them. There are 17 residues in the CDR3. CDR1 and CDR2 (germline): LGHNA, YNFKEQ. The part of the CDR3 DNA that was read is TGTGCCAGCAGCCAAGATGTGTCTGGGACATCCCAAGAGACC. Its protein is CASSQDVSGTSQET. The CDR3 in its entirety is CASSQDVSGTSQETQYF.

This clone was recorded many times. The read halts 3 residues ahead of the CDR3 end, with the missing end drawn from the germline J gene. V and J are TRBV20-1 and TRBJ2-7; tentatively, D is TRBD1 (6 bases). The CDR3 spans 16 residues. V dropped 6 bases and J dropped 3 bases, with 24 bases sitting between them. CDR1 and CDR2 (germline): DFQATT, SNEGSKA (reference sequence). The CDR3 protein is CSAPNRDRLKNYEQYF. The part of the CDR3 DNA that was read is TGCAGTGCCCCTAACCGCGACAGGCTTAAAAACTACGAG.

This clone was counted ten times or more. The sequence runs out 3 residues before the end of the CDR3; the remainder is reconstructed from the germline J gene. V and J are TRBV19 and TRBJ1-6; D not resolved. The length of the CDR3 is 14 residues. V lost 6 bases, J lost 0 bases, and 6 bases lay in between. The germline gives CDR1 LNHDA, CDR2 SQIVND (reference sequence). CDR3 residues: CASRGSSYNSPLHF. Incomplete CDR3 DNA: TGTGCCAGTAGAGGCAGCTCCTATAATTCACCC.

This clone showed up many times. Read coverage stops 3 residues before the CDR3 terminus; the germline J gene supplies the remainder. V gene TRBV5-4 combines with J gene TRBJ2-7; 10 positions match TRBD2. Trimming took 0 bases from V and 5 from J; bases not matched to a gene: 8. The length of the CDR3 is 16 residues. CDR1 is SGHNT, CDR2 YYREEE, per germline (reference sequence). The sequenced CDR3 bases are TGTGCCAGCAGCTTGGCTAGCGGGAGCCCCACCGACGAG. Residues: CASSLASGSPTDE. The CDR3 reads in full as CASSLASGSPTDEQYF.

This clone was seen at least ten times. The CDR3 spells CASSLVPGFSTYEQYF. The part of the CDR3 DNA that was read is TGCGCCAGCAGCTTGGTCCCCGGGTTTTCCACCTACGAG. The chain carries TRBV5-1 and TRBJ2-7; D remains ambiguous. The CDR3 end lies 3 residues beyond the end of the read and is filled in from the germline J gene. The CDR3 loop spans 16 amino acids. V gave up 0 bases and J gave up 2 bases, with 15 bases separating them. CDR1 SGHRS and CDR2 YFSETQ come from the germline V gene.

This clone was counted many times. The sequence runs out 3 residues before the end of the CDR3; the remainder is reconstructed from the germline J gene. The rearrangement uses TRBV19 and TRBJ2-1; 15 bases match TRBD2. Losses at the gene ends were 9 bases for V and 5 bases for J; bases not matched to a gene: 11. The CDR3 length is 17 residues. Germline assignment: CDR1 LNHDA and CDR2 SQIVND (reference sequence). Incomplete CDR3 DNA: TGTGCCAGCCTGGGACTAGCGGGAGGACCGCTTAACAATGAG. Its translation is CASLGLAGGPLNNE. The CDR3 in its entirety is CASLGLAGGPLNNEQFF.

This clone was counted many times. The observed sequence ends 3 residues before the CDR3 terminus, with the missing tail filled in from the germline J gene. The chain recombines TRBV9 with TRBJ2-7, with 7 bases that match TRBD2. Germline loops: CDR1 SGDLS, CDR2 YYNGEE. The CDR3 loop spans 15 amino acids. The V gene end was trimmed by 0 bases and the J gene end by 2 bases; junction bases not matched to a gene: 5. The CDR3 sequence: CASSVGPSGAYEQYF. CDR3 bases read: TGTGCCAGCAGCGTAGGGCCTAGCGGAGCCTACGAG.

This clone was detected ten times or more. The CDR3 reads CASSPVGGAGSPLHF. CDR3 DNA (partial): TGTGCCAGTAGTCCAGTGGGCGGGGCCGGATCACCC. The V gene is TRBV19, the J gene TRBJ1-6, with TRBD1 as a possible D gene (5 bases). The sequence runs out 3 residues before the end of the CDR3; the remainder is reconstructed from the germline J gene. This CDR3 spans 15 amino acids. Looked up from germline, CDR1 is LNHDA and CDR2 is SQIVND (reference sequence). V was pared by 5 bases and J by 10 bases, with 18 bases between.

This clone was detected ten times or more. Read sequence stops 3 residues before the CDR3 end, and the germline J gene provides the missing end. This chain joins TRBV29-1 and TRBJ1-1; D perhaps matches TRBD1 (6 bases). V lost 7 bases and J 2 bases, leaving 11 bases between the germline ends. The CDR3 has 12 residues. Germline V gene lookup returns CDR1 SQVTM and CDR2 ANQGSEA. The part of the CDR3 DNA that was read is TGCAGCGCTTCCAGGGGTAACACTGAA. Its protein is CSASRGNTE. The complete CDR3 sequence is CSASRGNTEAFF.

This clone was found many times. The read terminates 3 residues ahead of where the CDR3 ends, so the germline J gene completes it. The chain is built from TRBV6-2 or TRBV6-3 and TRBJ1-4; D is undetermined. V was trimmed by 2 bases and J by 0 bases, leaving 7 bases between them. The V gene's germline CDR1 is MNHEY and CDR2 SVGEGT. The length of the CDR3 is 15 residues. CDR3 DNA (partial): TGTGCCAGCAGTTACCAACAAGCAACTAATGAAAAA. Translation gives CASSYQQATNEK. In full, the CDR3 is CASSYQQATNEKLFF.

This clone was recorded at least ten times. The read gets to within 3 residues of the CDR3 end, and the germline J gene fills in the rest. The gene calls are TRBV5-5 and TRBJ2-7; D tentatively fits TRBD1 or TRBD2 (6 bases each). Deletions cut 0 bases from V and 3 bases from J, with 13 bases between. Germline V lookup: CDR1 SGHKS, CDR2 YYEKEE (reference sequence). The CDR3 sequence is 15 residues long. CDR3 DNA (partial): TGTGCCAGCAGCTTGGATGGAGGAGGGGGCTACGAG. Translating gives CASSLDGGGGYE. The entire CDR3 protein is CASSLDGGGGYEQYF.

In its sample, this clone was seen many times. The part of the CDR3 DNA that was read is TGCGCCAGCAGCTCCGGGACAGGGTTGAACTATGGC. Translated: CASSSGTGLNYG. The full CDR3 reads CASSSGTGLNYGYTF. The chain is built from TRBV5-1 and TRBJ1-2; 9 bases fit TRBD1. The sequence runs out 3 residues before the end of the CDR3; the remainder is reconstructed from the germline J gene. This CDR3 is built from 15 residues. Germline V gene lookup returns CDR1 SGHRS and CDR2 YFSETQ. V gave up 3 bases and J gave up 2 bases; unmatched junction bases: 5.

This clone was picked up many times. The read ends 3 residues shy of where the CDR3 ends; the end is completed using the germline J gene. The chain recombines TRBV18 with TRBJ1-3; 8 bases align to TRBD1. J lost 0 bases, V lost 2 bases, and 6 bases had no gene match. The V gene's germline CDR1 is KGHSH and CDR2 LQKENI. The CDR3 has 17 amino acids. Partial CDR3 DNA: TGTGCCAGCTCACCAACGACAGGGGTGGGCTCTGGAAACACC. The encoded protein is CASSPTTGVGSGNT. The whole CDR3 is CASSPTTGVGSGNTIYF.

In its sample, this clone was seen many times. The read finishes 3 residues shy of the CDR3 end, and the germline J gene is used to complete it. The gene calls are TRBV19 and TRBJ2-7; D gene ambiguous. The ends were cut back, 4 bases at V and 3 bases at J, with 16 bases in the middle. Germline CDR1 LNHDA, CDR2 SQIVND (reference sequence). The CDR3 extends over 15 amino acids. CDR3 sequence reads: CASSKGNGEIYEQYF. CDR3 DNA (partial): TGTGCCAGTAGTAAGGGTAACGGAGAGATCTACGAG.

This clone was picked up many times. The CDR3 end falls 3 residues outside the read, so it is completed with the germline J gene. J is TRBJ2-3 and V is TRBV20-1; TRBD2 agrees at 8 bases. The V gene end was trimmed by 6 bases and the J gene end by 3 bases; junction bases not matched to a gene: 14. This CDR3 has 16 amino acids. Germline lookup yields CDR1 DFQATT and CDR2 SNEGSKA (reference sequence). Partial CDR3 DNA: TGCAGTGCCCCTAGCCTAAATAGCGGGACTACAGATACG. Its translation is CSAPSLNSGTTDT. The CDR3 as a whole reads CSAPSLNSGTTDTQYF.

This clone was observed many times. The read gets to within 3 residues of the CDR3 end, and the germline J gene fills in the rest. The genes are TRBV28 and TRBJ1-2; 8 bases fit TRBD1. With V trimmed by 4 bases and J by 4 bases, 5 bases remained unmatched. The length of the CDR3 is 14 residues. CDR1 is MDHEN and CDR2 is SYDVKM in the germline V gene. CDR3 bases read: TGTGCCAGCAGTTCAGGGGGCGCGGGCTATGGC. Protein sequence: CASSSGGAGYG. In full, the CDR3 is CASSSGGAGYGYTF.

The sample holds many counts of this clone. The missing CDR3 end, 3 residues past where the read stops, is filled in from the germline J gene. The rearrangement joins TRBV20-1 to TRBJ2-3; TRBD2 is a possible D gene (5 bases). Germline V CDR1 and CDR2: DFQATT, SNEGSKA (reference sequence). This CDR3 is built from 16 residues. CDR3 DNA (partial): TGCAGTGCTAGAGATCGGGCTAGCTCCTTTGGAGAGACG. It specifies CSARDRASSFGET. The full CDR3 sequence reads CSARDRASSFGETQYF.

This clone was detected many times. Read sequence stops 3 residues before the CDR3 end, and the germline J gene provides the missing end. The rearrangement links TRBV7-9 to TRBJ2-2; D not resolved. Germline CDR1 reads SEHNR; CDR2 reads FQNEAQ (reference sequence). The CDR3 sequence is 15 residues long. The V gene lost 3 bases and the J gene lost 2 bases, with 10 bases spanning the gap. The sequenced CDR3 bases are TGTGCCAGCAGCTTGGATAGGGTTAACACCGGGGAG. Translated, it gives CASSLDRVNTGE. The entire CDR3 sequence reads CASSLDRVNTGELFF.

This clone was observed many times. The observed sequence ends 3 residues before the CDR3 terminus, with the missing tail filled in from the germline J gene. This chain uses TRBV2 with TRBJ2-5; tentative D call: TRBD1 (5 bases). Germline-derived CDR1 and CDR2 are SNHLY and FYNNEI. The germline V and J ends were trimmed by 8 bases and 1 base, with 8 bases remaining between them. The CDR3 covers 12 residues. The chain's CDR3 is CASDRIQETQYF. The CDR3 bases that were read are TGTGCCAGCGACAGAATCCAAGAGACC.

This clone was observed many times. Sequencing ends 3 residues short of the CDR3 end; the germline J gene provides the rest. The rearrangement links TRBV6-2 or TRBV6-3 to TRBJ2-1; D is perhaps TRBD2 (5 bases). V lost 6 bases, J lost 0 bases, and 6 bases lay in between. Germline lookup yields CDR1 MNHEY and CDR2 SVGEGT. The CDR3 spans 13 residues. CDR3 bases read: TGTGCCAGCAGCACTAGCTCCTACAATGAG. It yields the protein CASSTSSYNE. The full CDR3 protein reads CASSTSSYNEQFF.

This clone showed up many times. The read gets to within 3 residues of the CDR3 end, and the germline J gene fills in the rest. The J gene is TRBJ1-6, the V gene TRBV5-5; 10 nucleotides agree with TRBD1. Losses at the gene ends were 3 bases for V and 4 bases for J; bases not matched to a gene: 1. CDR3 length: 15 amino acids. The germline V gene has CDR1 SGHKS and CDR2 YYEKEE (reference sequence). The sequenced part of the CDR3 DNA is TGTGCCAGCAGCTCGGGACAGGGGTATAATTCACCC. Its protein is CASSSGQGYNSP. Given in full, the CDR3 is CASSSGQGYNSPLHF. The full variable domain, in which reference TRBV5-5 and TRBJ1-6 provide the parts outside the CDR3, is DAGVTQSPTHLIKTRGQQVTLRCSPISGHKSVSWYQQVLGQGPQFIFQYYEKEERGRGNFPDRFSARQFPNYSSELNVNALLLGDSALYLCASSSGQGYNSPLHFGNGTRLTVT.

This clone was seen repeatedly, ten times or more. The sequenced fragment ends 3 residues before the CDR3 boundary, so the rest is inferred from the germline J gene. The chain employs TRBV13 and TRBJ2-2; 8 bases align to TRBD1. Germline V CDR1 and CDR2: PRHDT, FYEKMQ (reference sequence). The CDR3 runs 16 residues. The V gene end was trimmed by 4 bases and the J gene end by 6 bases; junction bases not matched to a gene: 10. The sequenced part of the CDR3 DNA is TGTGCCAGCAGCTATAACAGGGGGTCCGGCGCCGGGGAG. Protein: CASSYNRGSGAGE. The CDR3 in its entirety is CASSYNRGSGAGELFF.

This clone has ten or more counts. The CDR3 extends 3 residues past the end of the read, so its final part is completed from the germline J gene. V gene TRBV6-4 combines with J gene TRBJ2-7; D unclear. The CDR3 has 17 residues. CDR1 and CDR2 (germline): MRHNA, SNTAGT. Trimming took 0 bases from V and 2 from J, leaving 17 bases between them. Incomplete CDR3 DNA: TGTGCCAGCAGTGACTCCATGGGCCCGCTGGGCCCCTACGAG. Amino acid sequence: CASSDSMGPLGPYE. The CDR3 in its entirety is CASSDSMGPLGPYEQYF.

Ten or more counts support this clone. The CDR3 end lies 3 residues beyond the end of the read and is filled in from the germline J gene. This sequence joins TRBV6-2 or TRBV6-3 and TRBJ1-5, with TRBD1 identical over 10 bases. The CDR3 runs to 17 residues. J lost 4 bases, V lost 2 bases, and 8 bases had no gene match. Germline V lookup: CDR1 MNHEY, CDR2 SVGEGT. This chain's CDR3 is CASSYRDRGLGNQPQHF. The CDR3 DNA, read in part, is TGTGCCAGCAGTTACCGTGACAGGGGGCTAGGGAATCAGCCC.

Ten or more counts support this clone. The read comes to an end 3 residues before the CDR3 does, leaving the germline J gene to fill in the end. The chain employs TRBV20-1 and TRBJ2-5, with TRBD2 matching over 8 bases. The CDR3 has 15 amino acids. Germline lookup yields CDR1 DFQATT and CDR2 SNEGSKA (reference sequence). V was clipped by 3 bases and J by 0 bases; unmatched bases: 6. The CDR3 here is CSARAGLADQETQYF. The covered CDR3 bases are TGCAGTGCTAGGGCAGGACTAGCCGACCAAGAGACC.

In the case of this clone: The read ends 3 residues early relative to the CDR3; the germline J gene fills the gap. The V gene is TRBV20-1, the J gene TRBJ1-2; the match to TRBD1 covers 7 bases. The germline gives CDR1 DFQATT, CDR2 SNEGSKA (reference sequence). The CDR3 extends over 17 amino acids. V was clipped by 0 bases and J by 1 base; unmatched bases: 11. The CDR3 bases that were read are TGCAGTGCTAGAGATCCCGATGGGACAGACTTTAACTATGGC. Amino acid sequence: CSARDPDGTDFNYG. The complete CDR3 protein is CSARDPDGTDFNYGYTF.

This clone was found many times. Sequencing ends 3 residues short of the CDR3 end; the germline J gene provides the rest. The rearrangement joins TRBV20-1 to TRBJ2-7; D perhaps matches TRBD2 (6 bases). The germline V gene has CDR1 DFQATT and CDR2 SNEGSKA (reference sequence). This CDR3 region has 13 residues. V was pared by 1 base and J by 2 bases, with 9 bases between. The CDR3 bases that were read are TGCAGTGCTAGAGGACTAGTACCCTACGAG. This encodes CSARGLVPYE. From start to end, the CDR3 is CSARGLVPYEQYF.

This clone was counted at least ten times. CDR3 DNA (partial): TGTGCCAGCAGTGCGCTGACAGGTGGACGGAGCGGC. Protein: CASSALTGGRSG. The CDR3 reads in full as CASSALTGGRSGYTF. The gene calls are TRBV6-1 and TRBJ1-2; a weak D match, TRBD1 (6 bases). The observed sequence ends 3 residues before the CDR3 terminus, with the missing tail filled in from the germline J gene. Germline lookup yields CDR1 MNHNS and CDR2 SASEGT. The CDR3 consists of 15 residues.

In this sample, this clone turned up many times. Sequencing ends 3 residues short of the CDR3 end; the germline J gene provides the rest. The V gene is TRBV10-1, the J gene TRBJ2-3, with TRBD2 matching over 16 bases. Trimming at V came to 5 bases and at J to 5 bases, leaving 7 bases not matched to a gene. CDR3 length: 17 residues. CDR1 is WNHNN, CDR2 SYGVQD, per germline (reference sequence). CDR3 loop: CASSSGTSGREVDTQYF. The CDR3 DNA, read in part, is TGCGCCAGCAGTTCCGGGACTAGCGGGAGGGAGGTAGATACG.

This clone showed up many times. The read ends 3 residues shy of where the CDR3 ends; the end is completed using the germline J gene. The rearrangement links TRBV20-1 to TRBJ1-5; possible D gene TRBD1, 6 bases. The CDR3 contains 14 residues. CDR1 is DFQATT and CDR2 is SNEGSKA in the germline V gene (reference sequence). Trimming pared 6 bases from V and 2 bases from J, leaving 14 bases between. The DNA read from the CDR3 is TGCAGTGCCCGATGGGGGGGCGGCAATCAGCCC. It yields the protein CSARWGGGNQP. The whole CDR3 sequence is CSARWGGGNQPQHF.

This clone was counted many times. Partial CDR3 DNA: TGTGCCATCAGTGAGTCTGGGGGGCAAGAGACC. It encodes CAISESGGQET. The CDR3, in full, reads CAISESGGQETQYF. This chain connects TRBV10-3 to TRBJ2-5, with a possible D match to TRBD2 (6 bases). The read ends 3 residues shy of where the CDR3 ends; the end is completed using the germline J gene. The ends were cut back, 0 bases at V and 2 bases at J, with 7 bases in the middle. The germline gives CDR1 ENHRY, CDR2 SYGVKD. The CDR3 runs 14 residues.

At least ten counts were recorded for this clone. The read falls 3 residues short of the CDR3 end, and the missing part is taken from the germline J gene. The V call is TRBV5-1, the J call TRBJ2-5, with 9 nucleotides matching TRBD1. V lost 3 bases, J lost 3 bases, and 9 bases stayed unmatched. The germline gives CDR1 SGHRS, CDR2 YFSETQ. This CDR3 spans 16 amino acids. The CDR3 DNA, read in part, is TGCGCCAGCAGCTCAATACTAACAGGGGGCAAAGAGACC. This encodes CASSSILTGGKET. The whole CDR3 region reads CASSSILTGGKETQYF.